This passage covers 18 T cell receptor beta chains from one sample sequenced in a study of Graves' ophthalmopathy and Graves' hyperthyroidism. Amplification targeted the TCR beta CDR3 regions, with RNA transcripts as the source material. Amplification began with first-round RT-PCR using HTBI primers, then second-round multiplex PCR was performed. One entry per CDR3 protein results from TCRdb running MiXCR on the multiplex PCR reads. Found here are about 740,000 distinct CDR3 sequences, 35% to 50% of them singletons; the top ten hold 44%. What was sequenced was peripheral blood. Receptors were obtained from an adult man with Graves' ophthalmopathy.

V gene TRBV12-3 or TRBV12-4 combines with J gene TRBJ2-5; D perhaps matches TRBD2 (6 bases). The CDR3 is made up of 15 amino acids. Trimming shortened V by 1 base and J by 5 bases, and 14 bases separated the two germline ends. Here the CDR3 reads CASSLGEEDWETQYF. CDR3 coding DNA: TGTGCCAGCAGTTTAGGGGAGGAGGACTGGGAGACCCAGTACTTC.

A few counts support this clonotype. The gene calls are TRBV19 and TRBJ1-5; 7 nucleotides match TRBD1. The CDR3 consists of 15 residues. V lost 2 bases, J lost 4 bases, and 5 bases stayed unmatched. Germline CDR1 and CDR2: LNHDA and SQIVND (reference sequence). In DNA, the CDR3 is TGTGCCAGTAGTATATCCCAGGGGGTAAATCAGCCCCAGCATTTT. Translating it yields CASSISQGVNQPQHF.

This chain links TRBV19 with TRBJ1-5; D call uncertain. The germline V gene encodes CDR1 LNHDA and CDR2 SQIVND (reference sequence). Trimming removed 4 bases from V and 1 base from J, with 11 bases in between. The CDR3 is made up of 15 amino acids. The DNA of the CDR3 is TGTGCCAGTAGTACCCGACAAGGGAGCAATCAGCCCCAGCATTTT. It is translated as CASSTRQGSNQPQHF.

Notes on this clonotype: At one end the junction does not follow the germline gene, possibly because of a read error. The genes are TRBV24-1 and TRBJ1-5, with D unclear. Germline V gene lookup returns CDR1 KGHDR and CDR2 SFDVKD. The CDR3 covers 16 residues. The CDR3 reads CASSYSLPGANQPQHF. CDR3 DNA sequence: TGTGCCAGCAGTTACTCCCTACCGGGAGCCAATCAGCCCCAGCATTTT.

In this sample, this clonotype turned up many times. The CDR3 nucleotides are TGTGCCACCAGCAGGAGATCCTCTGGGGCCAACGTCCTGACTTTC. This encodes CATSRRSSGANVLTF. The chain uses TRBV15 and TRBJ2-6; D is ambiguous. The CDR3 consists of 15 residues. The germline CDR1 and CDR2 sequences are LNHNV and YYDKDF (reference sequence). The germline V and J ends were trimmed by 3 bases and 0 bases, with 6 bases remaining between them.

The table lists this clonotype with many counts. The rearrangement links TRBV10-3 to TRBJ2-7; the D is unclear. CDR1 ENHRY and CDR2 SYGVKD come from the germline V gene. Trimming shortened V by 0 bases and J by 7 bases, and 7 bases separated the two germline ends. CDR3 length equals 12 residues. This chain's CDR3 is CAISESSVEQYF. CDR3 bases: TGTGCCATCAGTGAGTCGAGCGTGGAGCAGTACTTC.

The CDR3 nucleotides are TGTGCCAGCGGGAGGCTCGAGCAGTACTTC. It yields the protein CASGRLEQYF. This sequence joins TRBV2 and TRBJ2-7, with D perhaps matching TRBD2 (6 bases). Per the germline V gene, CDR1 is SNHLY and CDR2 is FYNNEI. The length of the CDR3 is 10 residues. The V end lost 8 bases, the J end lost 6 bases, and 8 bases lay between the germline ends.

CDR3 bases: TGTGCCAGCATCGATGGGACAGCCGAGGGGGAGACCCAGTACTTC. This sequence encodes CASIDGTAEGETQYF. The chain carries TRBV28 and TRBJ2-5, with TRBD1 matching 7 bases. The germline V gene encodes CDR1 MDHEN and CDR2 SYDVKM. This CDR3 is built from 15 residues. Germline trimming cut 7 bases from V and 5 bases from J; bases unmatched to any gene: 13.

The chain links TRBV2 to TRBJ2-2; TRBD2 agrees at 7 bases. In germline, CDR1 is SNHLY, CDR2 FYNNEI. J was trimmed by 7 bases and V by 9 bases; bases with no gene match: 17. This CDR3 is built from 16 residues. CDR3 amino acids: CASRSPGGTKSGELFF. The DNA for the CDR3 is TGTGCCAGTAGGTCCCCGGGCGGGACTAAGAGCGGGGAGCTGTTTTTT.

The chain joins TRBV28 to TRBJ1-2; TRBD1 matches 10 bases. This CDR3 comprises 13 residues. Germline V CDR1 and CDR2: MDHEN, SYDVKM. Trimming at V came to 6 bases and at J to 10 bases, leaving 8 bases not matched to a gene. The CDR3 loop reads CASRAGTGEPYTF. CDR3 sequence (DNA): TGTGCCAGCAGGGCCGGGACAGGGGAGCCCTACACCTTC.

The chain links TRBV9 to TRBJ2-2, with TRBD2 matching 10 bases. Germline V gene lookup returns CDR1 SGDLS and CDR2 YYNGEE. Trimming at V came to 5 bases and at J to 2 bases, leaving 6 bases not matched to a gene. The CDR3 runs to 16 residues. CDR3 sequence: CASSMSGGVNTGELFF. The CDR3 region has the DNA TGTGCCAGCAGTATGAGCGGGGGGGTCAACACCGGGGAGCTGTTTTTT.

The chain has TRBV5-1 and TRBJ2-7, with 8 bases lining up with TRBD1. V lost 4 bases to trimming and J lost 3 bases; unmatched junction nucleotides: 6. Germline values: CDR1 SGHRS, CDR2 YFSETQ. This CDR3 has 14 amino acids. The CDR3 here is CASSVDREIYEQYF. The CDR3 bases are TGCGCCAGCAGCGTGGACAGGGAAATCTACGAGCAGTACTTC. Variable domain in full (rest from reference TRBV5-1 and TRBJ2-7): KAGVTQTPRYLIKTRGQQVTLSCSPISGHRSVSWYQQTPGQGLQFLFEYFSETQRNKGNFPGRFSGRQFSNSRSEMNVSTLELGDSALYLCASSVDREIYEQYFGPGTRLTVT.

This clonotype has only a few counts. The chain joins TRBV6-1 to TRBJ1-1; D not resolved. Looked up from germline, CDR1 is MNHNS and CDR2 is SASEGT. The CDR3 sequence is 13 residues long. The V and J ends lost 2 bases and 7 bases respectively, with 11 bases between them. CDR3 protein: CASSERGGGEAFF. CDR3 nucleotides: TGTGCCAGCAGTGAACGCGGAGGTGGTGAAGCTTTCTTT.

The chain joins TRBV7-9 to TRBJ1-1; 9 bases match TRBD1. The CDR3 sequence is 15 residues long. J lost 4 bases, V lost 3 bases, and 6 bases had no gene match. Per the germline V gene, CDR1 is SEHNR and CDR2 is FQNEAQ (reference sequence). CDR3 region: CASSFGQGMITEAFF. For the CDR3, the DNA is TGTGCCAGCAGCTTTGGACAGGGGATGATCACTGAAGCTTTCTTT.

This clonotype appeared a few times. Sequence at one end of the junction differs from germline and may be a read error. This sequence joins TRBV24-1 and TRBJ1-5; 8 bases agree with TRBD1. Germline V gene lookup returns CDR1 KGHDR and CDR2 SFDVKD. This CDR3 region has 16 residues. In DNA form, the CDR3 reads TGTGCCAGCAGTTACTCCCCGCGGACAGGGAATCAGCCCCAGCATTTT. It codes for CASSYSPRTGNQPQHF.

The CDR3 reads CASSQLTPTGELFF. CDR3 nucleotides: TGTGCCAGCAGCCAACTTACTCCTACCGGGGAGCTGTTTTTT. V and J are TRBV25-1 and TRBJ2-2; D not resolved. The V end lost 6 bases, the J end lost 5 bases, and 13 bases lay between the germline ends. The CDR3 length is 14 residues. Germline V gene lookup returns CDR1 MGHDK and CDR2 SYGVNS.

At least ten counts were recorded for this clonotype. This chain connects TRBV19 to TRBJ1-1, with D perhaps TRBD1 (6 bases). Trimming removed 9 bases at V and 5 bases at J, with 10 bases between. This CDR3 comprises 11 residues. Per germline, CDR1 LNHDA and CDR2 SQIVND (reference sequence). The CDR3 nucleotides are TGTGCCAGCCATAGGGGGACTGAAGCTTTCTTT. It specifies CASHRGTEAFF.

The chain couples TRBV7-9 to TRBJ1-6, with D unresolved. This CDR3 is 15 amino acids long. V was cut by 0 bases and J by 3 bases, with 6 bases left in between. Looked up from germline, CDR1 is SEHNR and CDR2 is FQNEAQ (reference sequence). CDR3 sequence reads: CASSLAKGYNSPLHF. DNA of the CDR3: TGTGCCAGCAGCTTAGCGAAGGGCTATAATTCACCCCTCCACTTT. The full variable domain, with the rest looked up from reference TRBV7-9 and TRBJ1-6, is DTGVSQNPRHKITKRGQNVTFRCDPISEHNRLYWYRQTLGQGPEFLTYFQNEAQLEKSRLLSDRFSAERPKGSFSTLEIQRTEQGDSAMYLCASSLAKGYNSPLHFGNGTRLTVT.